One sample yielded the 11 T cell receptor beta chains listed below, sequenced in a study of T-cell reconstitution after alpha-beta-depleted transplantation in children (dated by TCRdb to about 2016). The library was generated by PCR. Sequencing was carried out with an Illumina HiSeq 2500. To normalize quantification of the TCRbeta repertoire, the TCR libraries were built with molecular barcoding that relied on unique molecular identifiers. TCRdb trimmed the raw reads at Q25, called clones with MiXCR and kept productive beta chains. When rows share a CDR3 protein, they turn into one entry using the most common DNA and genes. The sample profile shows around 500,000 distinct CDR3 sequences; around 13% of them were found once. About 5.4% of the sample is taken by the ten largest. Sequencing used PBMCs from the stem cell graft donor, obtained from the stem cell graft. The source of these receptors is a human donor who donated a stem cell graft to a child with combined immunodeficiency.

This clonotype appeared a few times. This chain connects TRBV10-3 to TRBJ1-3; no firm D call. Germline CDR1 and CDR2: ENHRY and SYGVKD. Between the trimmed V and J ends, which lost 4 bases and 0 bases, there was a span of 7 bases. The CDR3 spans 14 residues. CDR3 in amino acids: CAISAMYSGNTIYF. CDR3 nucleotide sequence: TGTGCCATCAGTGCAATGTACTCTGGAAACACCATATATTTT.

This sequence joins TRBV5-1 and TRBJ2-2, with TRBD1 as a possible D gene (6 bases). The CDR3 contains 17 residues. V lost 0 bases and J lost 1, with 13 bases in between. Germline values: CDR1 SGHRS, CDR2 YFSETQ. DNA for the CDR3: TGCGCCAGCAGCTTGGCCCCAAAGGACAGGAACACCGGGGAGCTGTTTTTT. Protein sequence: CASSLAPKDRNTGELFF.

This clonotype was recorded many times. The gene calls are TRBV12-3 or TRBV12-4 and TRBJ2-3, with D possibly being TRBD2 (5 bases). The germline V and J ends were trimmed by 3 bases and 1 base, with 8 bases remaining between them. The CDR3 loop spans 14 amino acids. Here the CDR3 DNA reads TGTGCCAGCAGTTTTCCGGAGGGCACAGATACGCAGTATTTT. Amino acid sequence: CASSFPEGTDTQYF.

This clonotype was detected only a few times. This chain uses TRBV29-1 with TRBJ2-5; D remains unclear. The CDR3 contains 13 residues. The ends were cut back, 5 bases at V and 4 bases at J, with 14 bases in the middle. Germline assignment: CDR1 SQVTM and CDR2 ANQGSEA. DNA of the CDR3: TGCAGCGTTCCAAGACTGCAAGGAGAGACCCAGTACTTC. It specifies CSVPRLQGETQYF.

The sample holds a few counts of this clonotype. The genes are TRBV21-1 and TRBJ2-7; the table's TRBD2 call for D was not verified on the DNA. TRBV21-1 is assigned pseudogene status. This CDR3 has 17 amino acids. CDR3 sequence: CASSATLGRVPSYEQYF. DNA for the CDR3: TGTGCCAGCAGCGCCACGCTCGGGCGGGTCCCCTCCTACGAGCAGTACTTC.

This clonotype was seen ten or more times. The chain is built from TRBV12-3 or TRBV12-4 and TRBJ1-1; D perhaps matches TRBD1 (6 bases). This CDR3 has 12 residues. The germline V and J ends were trimmed by 2 bases and 9 bases, with 10 bases remaining between them. The CDR3 region has the DNA TGTGCCAGCAGTTTATCGGGGGGGCAAGCTTTCTTT. It is translated as CASSLSGGQAFF.

The DNA of the CDR3 is TGTGCCACCAGTGGCAGGGGAGAGACCTACGAGCAGTACTTC. This translates into CATSGRGETYEQYF. This chain joins TRBV24-1 and TRBJ2-7; D perhaps matches TRBD1 (6 bases). This CDR3 is built from 14 residues. Germline assignment: CDR1 KGHDR and CDR2 SFDVKD. V was shortened by 5 bases and J by 2 bases, with 12 bases between the two germline ends.

In this sample, this clonotype turned up many times. The J gene is TRBJ2-7, the V gene TRBV12-3 or TRBV12-4; D is ambiguous. The CDR3 length is 13 residues. V shed 0 bases and J shed 9 bases, with 12 bases lying between them. The CDR3 nucleotides read TGTGCCAGCAGTTTAGCTGCCTACGCGGTGCAGTACTTC. This translates into CASSLAAYAVQYF.

The sample holds a few counts of this clonotype. The chain recombines TRBV10-3 with TRBJ1-1; 7 nucleotides line up with TRBD1. The CDR3 length is 15 residues. Trimming cost V 6 bases and J 3 bases; bases outside gene matches: 10. Germline CDR1 is ENHRY and CDR2 is SYGVKD. CDR3 residues: CAIRGTEKRYTEAFF. CDR3 in DNA: TGTGCCATCAGGGGGACAGAGAAGAGGTACACTGAAGCTTTCTTT.

This clonotype has just a few counts. The rearrangement uses TRBV12-3 or TRBV12-4 and TRBJ2-3; 9 nucleotides line up with TRBD2. The junction had 9 bases not matched to a gene; V was cut back by 6 bases and J by 8 bases. The CDR3 is 14 amino acids. The CDR3 region is CASSPLRGGGTQYF. In nucleotides, the CDR3 is TGTGCCAGCAGCCCATTGCGGGGGGGCGGTACGCAGTATTTT.

This chain joins TRBV5-1 and TRBJ2-7; D perhaps matches TRBD1 (6 bases). This CDR3 has 18 amino acids. V was shortened by 4 bases and J by 6 bases, with 29 bases between the two germline ends. Germline V gives CDR1 SGHRS, CDR2 YFSETQ. DNA for the CDR3: TGCGCCAGCAGCAGGGAGATTCCAGGGGAAACTATTGGGGTCGAGCAGTACTTC. Protein sequence: CASSREIPGETIGVEQYF.